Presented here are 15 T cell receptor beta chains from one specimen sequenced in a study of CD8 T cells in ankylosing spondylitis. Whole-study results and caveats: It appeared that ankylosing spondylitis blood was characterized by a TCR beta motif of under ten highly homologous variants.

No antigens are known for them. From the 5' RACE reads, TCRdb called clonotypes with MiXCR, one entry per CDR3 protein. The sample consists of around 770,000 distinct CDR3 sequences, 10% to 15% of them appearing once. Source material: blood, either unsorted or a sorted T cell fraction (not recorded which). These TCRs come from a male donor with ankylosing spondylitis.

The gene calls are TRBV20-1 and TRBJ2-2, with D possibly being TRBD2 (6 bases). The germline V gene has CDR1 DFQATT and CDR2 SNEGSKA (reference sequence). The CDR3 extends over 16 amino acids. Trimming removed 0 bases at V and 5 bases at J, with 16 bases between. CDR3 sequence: CSARDRLGRATGELFF. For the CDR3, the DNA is TGCAGTGCTAGAGATCGACTAGGCAGGGCTACCGGGGAGCTGTTTTTT.

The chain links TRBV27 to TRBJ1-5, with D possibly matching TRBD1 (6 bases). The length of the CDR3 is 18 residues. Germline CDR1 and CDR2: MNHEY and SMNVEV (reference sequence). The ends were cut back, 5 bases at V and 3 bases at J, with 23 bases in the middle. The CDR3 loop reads CASSPTARGAPPNQPQHF. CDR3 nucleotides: TGTGCCAGCAGTCCCACCGCCAGGGGTGCTCCTCCCAATCAGCCCCAGCATTTT.

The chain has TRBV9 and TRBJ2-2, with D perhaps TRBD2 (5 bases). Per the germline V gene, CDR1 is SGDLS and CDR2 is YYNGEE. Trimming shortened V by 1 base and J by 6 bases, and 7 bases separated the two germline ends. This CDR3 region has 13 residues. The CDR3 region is CASSVMRAGELFF. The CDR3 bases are TGTGCCAGCAGCGTAATGAGGGCCGGGGAGCTGTTTTTT.

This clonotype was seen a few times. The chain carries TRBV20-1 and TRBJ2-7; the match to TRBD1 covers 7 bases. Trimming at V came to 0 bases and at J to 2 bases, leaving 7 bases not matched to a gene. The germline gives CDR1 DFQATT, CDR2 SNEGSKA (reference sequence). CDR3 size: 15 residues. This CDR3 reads CSARDSTGETYEQYF. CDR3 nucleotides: TGCAGTGCTAGAGATTCAACAGGGGAAACCTACGAGCAGTACTTC.

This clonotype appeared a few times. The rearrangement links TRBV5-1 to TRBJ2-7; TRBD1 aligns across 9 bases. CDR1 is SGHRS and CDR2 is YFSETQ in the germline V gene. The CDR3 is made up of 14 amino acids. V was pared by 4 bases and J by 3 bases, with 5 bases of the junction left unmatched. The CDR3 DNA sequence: TGCGCCAGCAGCAGGGGGGACAGGGTCTACGAGCAGTACTTC. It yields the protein CASSRGDRVYEQYF.

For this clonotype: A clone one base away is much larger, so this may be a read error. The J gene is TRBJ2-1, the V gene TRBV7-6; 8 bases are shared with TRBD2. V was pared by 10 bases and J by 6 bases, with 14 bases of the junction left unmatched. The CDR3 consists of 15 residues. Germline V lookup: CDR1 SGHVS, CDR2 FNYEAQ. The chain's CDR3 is CANRVGTSAGNEQFF. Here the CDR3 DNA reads TGTGCCAACAGGGTGGGGACTAGTGCTGGCAATGAGCAGTTCTTC.

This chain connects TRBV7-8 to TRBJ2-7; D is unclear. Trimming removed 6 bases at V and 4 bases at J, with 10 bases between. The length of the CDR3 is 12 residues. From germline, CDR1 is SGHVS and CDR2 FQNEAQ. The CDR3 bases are TGTGCCAGCAGATTTCGGGTTTACGAGCAGTACTTC. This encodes CASRFRVYEQYF.

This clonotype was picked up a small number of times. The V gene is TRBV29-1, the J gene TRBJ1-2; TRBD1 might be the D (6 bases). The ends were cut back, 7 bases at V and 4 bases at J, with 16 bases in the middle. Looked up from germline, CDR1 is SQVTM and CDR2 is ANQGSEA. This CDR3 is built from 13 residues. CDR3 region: CSGVQGTTYGYTF. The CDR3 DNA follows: TGCAGCGGTGTTCAGGGGACGACCTATGGCTACACCTTC.

Here the CDR3 DNA reads TGCAGCGTTGGCGACTCCCGGACAGTCCAAGAGACCCAGTACTTC. It encodes CSVGDSRTVQETQYF. The chain has TRBV29-1 and TRBJ2-5; a possible D gene is TRBD1 (6 bases). The CDR3 loop spans 15 amino acids. V was cut by 4 bases and J by 1 base, with 16 bases left in between. Germline V gene lookup returns CDR1 SQVTM and CDR2 ANQGSEA.

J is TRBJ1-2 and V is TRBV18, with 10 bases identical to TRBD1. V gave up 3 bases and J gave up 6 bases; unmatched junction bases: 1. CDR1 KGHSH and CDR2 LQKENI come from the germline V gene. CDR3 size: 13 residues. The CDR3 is CASSPDRGNGYTF. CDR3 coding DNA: TGTGCCAGCTCACCGGACAGGGGGAATGGCTACACCTTC.

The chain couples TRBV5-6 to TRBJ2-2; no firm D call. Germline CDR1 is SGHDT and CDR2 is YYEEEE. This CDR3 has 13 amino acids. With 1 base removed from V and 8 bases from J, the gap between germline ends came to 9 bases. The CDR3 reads CASSLRPTGELFF. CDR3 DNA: TGTGCCAGCAGCTTGAGGCCCACAGGGGAGCTGTTTTTT.

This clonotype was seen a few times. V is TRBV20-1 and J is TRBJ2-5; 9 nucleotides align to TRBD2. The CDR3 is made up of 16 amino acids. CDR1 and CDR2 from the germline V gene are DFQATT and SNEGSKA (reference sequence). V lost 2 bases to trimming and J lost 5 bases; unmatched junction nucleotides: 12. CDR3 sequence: CSARNWFAGGPETQYF. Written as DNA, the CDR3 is TGCAGTGCTAGAAATTGGTTTGCGGGAGGGCCGGAGACCCAGTACTTC.

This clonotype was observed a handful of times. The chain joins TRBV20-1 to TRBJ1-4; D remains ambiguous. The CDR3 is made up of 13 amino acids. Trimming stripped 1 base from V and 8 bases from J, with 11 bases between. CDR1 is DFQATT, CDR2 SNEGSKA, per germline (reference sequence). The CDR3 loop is CSARVVGNEKLFF. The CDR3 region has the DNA TGCAGTGCTAGAGTGGTGGGAAACGAAAAACTGTTTTTT.

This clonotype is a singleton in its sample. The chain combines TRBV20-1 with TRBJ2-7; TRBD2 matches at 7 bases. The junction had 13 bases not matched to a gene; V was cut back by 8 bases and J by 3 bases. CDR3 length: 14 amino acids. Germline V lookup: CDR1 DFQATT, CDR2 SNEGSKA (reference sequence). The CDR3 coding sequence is TGCAGTCCCGGACCGGGACTAACAGGCTACGAGCAGTACTTC. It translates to CSPGPGLTGYEQYF.

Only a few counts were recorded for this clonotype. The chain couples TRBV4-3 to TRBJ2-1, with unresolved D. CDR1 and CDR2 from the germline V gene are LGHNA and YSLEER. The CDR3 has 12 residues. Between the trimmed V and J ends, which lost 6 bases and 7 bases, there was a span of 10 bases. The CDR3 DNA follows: TGCGCCAGCAGTCACGCGTTTAATGAGCAGTTCTTC. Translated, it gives CASSHAFNEQFF.